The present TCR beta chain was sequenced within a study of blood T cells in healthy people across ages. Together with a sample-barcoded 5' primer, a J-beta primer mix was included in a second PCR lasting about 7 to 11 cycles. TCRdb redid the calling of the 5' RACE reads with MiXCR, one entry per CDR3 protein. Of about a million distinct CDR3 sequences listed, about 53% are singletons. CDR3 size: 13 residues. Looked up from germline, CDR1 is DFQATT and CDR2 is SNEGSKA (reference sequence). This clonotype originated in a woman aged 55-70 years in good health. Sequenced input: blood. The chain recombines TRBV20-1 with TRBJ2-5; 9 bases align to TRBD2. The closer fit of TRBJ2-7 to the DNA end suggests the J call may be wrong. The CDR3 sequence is CSAELAGLYEQYF. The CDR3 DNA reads TGCAGTGCCGAACTAGCGGGCCTCTACGAGCAGTACTTC.